This is a list of T cell receptor beta chains from one sample in a study of blood T cell repertoires in COVID-19. Sequenced by immunoSEQ multiplex PCR; TCRdb stores in-frame clones only, minus some. This table has approximately 330,000 clones, roughly 90% appearing once. The sample taken for sequencing was peripheral blood. These receptors were obtained from a man aged 30 to 45 with COVID-19, enrolled during active disease. The CDR3 runs from the conserved cysteine through the conserved F or W. D genes are given only for firm matches. Size is stated for part of the rows, as once, few or many counts, or as a class when the clone is expanded.

>TRBJ2-3|NA|TRBD1|TRBV5-1
TGCGCCAGCAGCTTGACAGGGGGATCAGATACGCAGTATTTT
CASSLTGGSDTQYF
>TRBJ1-2|once|TRBD1|TRBV13
TGTGCCAGCAGCTTACCCGGGATCTGGAAGACAGGGGAAAATGGCTACACCTTC
CASSLPGIWKTGENGYTF
>TRBJ1-1|NA|NA|TRBV2
TGTGCCAGCAATGGGGGGGGAACTGAAGCTTTCTTT
CASNGGGTEAFF
>TRBJ2-5|NA|TRBD2|TRBV29-1
TGCAGCGTTCGGACTAGCGGGGGGGCCTCGGGAGAGACCCAGTACTTC
CSVRTSGGASGETQYF
>TRBJ2-3|once|NA|TRBV27
TGTGCCAGCAGTTCAAACTCCAGGGCAGATACGCAGTATTTT
CASSSNSRADTQYF
>TRBJ1-2|NA|TRBD1|TRBV7-9
TGTGCCAGCAGCTTGGGGGACAGATTATATGGCTACACCTTC
CASSLGDRLYGYTF
>TRBJ2-7|NA|NA|TRBV6-5
TGTGCCAGCAGTTTGTCCCGGGACACTTGGGAGCAGTACTTC
CASSLSRDTWEQYF
>TRBJ1-1|NA|TRBD1|TRBV5-1
TGCGCCAGCAGCGGAACCTGGACAGGACCGAACACTGAAGCTTTCTTT
CASSGTWTGPNTEAFF
>TRBJ1-2|once|TRBD1|TRBV6-5
TGTGCCAGCAGCCCATCGGACAGGGCCAACTATGGCTACACCTTC
CASSPSDRANYGYTF
>TRBJ1-1|NA|NA|TRBV15
TGTGCCACCAGCAGGGACTACATGAACACTGAAGCTTTCTTT
CATSRDYMNTEAFF
>TRBJ2-7|NA|NA|TRBV19
TGTGCCAGTAGTATAGATGAAGCACCCTACGAGCAGTACTTC
CASSIDEAPYEQYF
>TRBJ2-3|NA|TRBD1|TRBV11-3
TGTGCCAGCAGCTTCGGGACAGGGGCAGATACGCAGTATTTT
CASSFGTGADTQYF
>TRBJ2-1|NA|TRBD2|TRBV7-3
TGTGCCAGCAGCCTAAGAGCGGGAGGGCCGGGAAATGAGCAGTTCTTC
CASSLRAGGPGNEQFF
>TRBJ1-5|NA|TRBD1|TRBV4-3
TGCGCCAGCAGCCAACTGACAGGGAGCAATCAGCCCCAGCATTTT
CASSQLTGSNQPQHF
>TRBJ1-6|NA|TRBD1|TRBV5-8
TGTGCCAGCAGCTTCACAGGGGGCTCCCATAATTCACCCCTCCACTTT
CASSFTGGSHNSPLHF
>TRBJ1-5|NA|NA|TRBV6-6
TGTGCAACGGGGGGGGGAAATAGCAATCAGCCCCAGCATTTT
CATGGGNSNQPQHF
>TRBJ2-1|NA|TRBD2|TRBV27
TGTGCCAGCAGGAGGAGCGGGACTAGCTCCTACAATGAGCAGTTCTTC
CASRRSGTSSYNEQFF
>TRBJ2-7|NA|NA|TRBV2
TGTGCCAGCTCTAGTTTGTACTCCTACGAGCAGTACTTC
CASSSLYSYEQYF
>TRBJ1-1|NA|TRBD1|TRBV6-5
TGTGCCAGCAACTTACAGGGGGGGAACACTGAAGCTTTCTTT
CASNLQGGNTEAFF
>TRBJ1-2|NA|TRBD1|TRBV3-1/TRBV3-2
TGTGCCAGCAGCCAGGACAGGGACGGAGCTAACTATGGCTACACCTTC
CASSQDRDGANYGYTF
>TRBJ2-1|NA|TRBD2|TRBV4-3
TGCGCCAGCAGTCGCACCCCCGCCGGGACTAGCGGCAATGAGCAGTTCTTC
CASSRTPAGTSGNEQFF
>TRBJ2-7|NA|NA|TRBV18
TGTGCCAGCTCACCGGGGCCCTACGAGCAGTACTTC
CASSPGPYEQYF
>TRBJ1-3|NA|TRBD1|TRBV5-4
TGTGCCAGCAGCCCCTTCGCGGGACAGGGGCCAAACACCATATATTTT
CASSPFAGQGPNTIYF
>TRBJ1-5|few|TRBD1|TRBV15
TGTGCCACCAGCAGAGATCGGACAGGGGAACGGAATCAGCCCCAGCATTTT
CATSRDRTGERNQPQHF
>TRBJ1-2|NA|NA|TRBV10-3
TGTGCCATCAGAGCAGGGAACGACAGTTATGGCTACACCTTC
CAIRAGNDSYGYTF
>TRBJ1-5|NA|NA|TRBV18
TGTGCCAGCTCACCATCCGGTAATCAGCCCCAGCATTTT
CASSPSGNQPQHF
>TRBJ2-1|NA|TRBD1|TRBV4-3
TGCGCCAGCAGCCAACTTACAGGGGGCGGGTACAATGAGCAGTTCTTC
CASSQLTGGGYNEQFF
>TRBJ2-4|NA|NA|TRBV18
TGTGCCAGCTCAACCCTCCACAACCCGGGGAACATTCAGTACTTC
CASSTLHNPGNIQYF
>TRBJ2-5|NA|NA|TRBV9
TGTGCCAGCAGCGTAGCTGATGACTACTCTAGGACCCAGTACTTC
CASSVADDYSRTQYF
>TRBJ2-7|NA|TRBD1|TRBV7-2
TGTGCCAGCAGCCCGGGACAGCACTCCTACGAGCAGTACTTC
CASSPGQHSYEQYF
>TRBJ2-5|NA|TRBD1|TRBV15
TGTGCCACCAGGGGACGGACAGGGGGCGGAGGTGAGACCCAGTACTTC
CATRGRTGGGGETQYF
>TRBJ1-6|NA|NA|TRBV28
TGTGCCAGCAGTCAGACTCTTGTGAGCTCCTATAATTCACCCCTCCACTTT
CASSQTLVSSYNSPLHF
>TRBJ1-3|NA|TRBD1|TRBV6-5
TGTGCCTCCCGGGCGGGACAGGGAGGAAACACCATATATTTT
CASRAGQGGNTIYF
>TRBJ1-3|NA|NA|TRBV18
TGTGCCAGCTCACCACCGTTAGTTACGGGAAACACCATATATTTT
CASSPPLVTGNTIYF
>TRBJ1-1|NA|NA|TRBV11-3
TGTGCCAGCAGCTTTACAGGGACGAACACTGAAGCTTTCTTT
CASSFTGTNTEAFF
>TRBJ1-4|NA|TRBD1|TRBV2
TGTGCCAGCCGCCAACGTACAGGGGGGACAGAAAAACTGTTTTTT
CASRQRTGGTEKLFF
>TRBJ2-4|NA|TRBD1|TRBV6-2/TRBV6-3
TGTGCCAGCAGTCCGCCGACAGGGGGCTTCGGCAAAAACATTCAGTACTTC
CASSPPTGGFGKNIQYF
>TRBJ1-2|NA|TRBD1|TRBV3-1/TRBV3-2
TGTGCCAGCAGCCAGGGGACAGGGGGAGGTAACTATGGCTACACCTTC
CASSQGTGGGNYGYTF
>TRBJ2-7|NA|NA|TRBV6-5
TGTGCCAGCAGTCTTACCACAGGGAGCTCCTACGAGCAGTACTTC
CASSLTTGSSYEQYF
>TRBJ1-4|NA|NA|TRBV2
TGTGCCAGCAGTGATATCAGGGAGGGAAAACTGTTTTTT
CASSDIREGKLFF
>TRBJ1-3|NA|NA|TRBV19
TGTGCCAGCGGGAACTCGCGAGGAAACACCATATATTTT
CASGNSRGNTIYF
>TRBJ1-3|NA|NA|TRBV24-1
TGTGCCACCAGTGACCCCTTCTCGACAGCGACGAGAGATTATGGAAACACCATATATTTT
CATSDPFSTATRDYGNTIYF
>TRBJ2-3|NA|TRBD2|TRBV5-1
TGCGCCAGCAATCGGGGGGGCCCAGATACGCAGTATTTT
CASNRGGPDTQYF
>TRBJ2-7|NA|NA|TRBV19
TGTGCCAGTAGTATGGAAACTTTAGACAGCTCTCCCTACGAGCAGTACTTC
CASSMETLDSSPYEQYF
>TRBJ1-1|NA|NA|TRBV4-2
TGTGCCAGCAGCCAAGATCCCCGGAGGGGCCGGGGGACTGAAGCTTTCTTT
CASSQDPRRGRGTEAFF
>TRBJ1-2|NA|NA|TRBV4-3
TGCGCCAGCAGCCGATACAGGGACGAGGACTATGGCTACACCTTC
CASSRYRDEDYGYTF
>TRBJ1-2|once|TRBD1|TRBV2
TGTGCCAGCAGCCAGACAGGGGATGGCTACACCTTC
CASSQTGDGYTF
>TRBJ1-1|NA|TRBD1|TRBV2
TGTGCCAGCAGTGGACAGGGATCAAGGACTGAAGCTTTCTTT
CASSGQGSRTEAFF
>TRBJ2-1|NA|TRBD1|TRBV7-9
TGTGCCAGCAGCCCACAGGGGCCCTACAATGAGCAGTTCTTC
CASSPQGPYNEQFF